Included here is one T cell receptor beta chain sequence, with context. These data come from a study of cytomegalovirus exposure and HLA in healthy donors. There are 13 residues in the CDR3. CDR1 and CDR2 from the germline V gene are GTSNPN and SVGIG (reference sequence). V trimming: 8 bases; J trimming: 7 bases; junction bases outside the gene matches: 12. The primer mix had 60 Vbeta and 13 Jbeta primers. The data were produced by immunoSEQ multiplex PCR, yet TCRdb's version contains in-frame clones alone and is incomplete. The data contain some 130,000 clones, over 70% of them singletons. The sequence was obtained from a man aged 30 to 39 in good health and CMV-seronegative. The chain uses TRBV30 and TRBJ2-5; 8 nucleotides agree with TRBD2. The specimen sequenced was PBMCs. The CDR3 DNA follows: TGTGCCGGGACGACTAGCGCCTGGGGGACCCAGTACTTC. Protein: CAGTTSAWGTQYF.